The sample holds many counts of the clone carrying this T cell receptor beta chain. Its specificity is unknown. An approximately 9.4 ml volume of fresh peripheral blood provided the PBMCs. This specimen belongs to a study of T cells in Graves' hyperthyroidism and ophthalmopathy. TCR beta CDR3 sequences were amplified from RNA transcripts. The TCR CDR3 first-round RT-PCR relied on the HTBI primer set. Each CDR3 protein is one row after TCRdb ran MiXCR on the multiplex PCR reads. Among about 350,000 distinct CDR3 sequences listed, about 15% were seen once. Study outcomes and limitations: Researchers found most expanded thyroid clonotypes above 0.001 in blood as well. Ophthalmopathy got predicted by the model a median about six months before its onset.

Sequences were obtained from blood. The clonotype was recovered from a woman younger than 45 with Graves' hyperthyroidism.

In DNA form, the CDR3 reads TGCAGTGCTCAAGGTTGGCAGACTTACAATGAGCAGTTCTTC. It specifies CSAQGWQTYNEQFF. This chain links TRBV20-1 with TRBJ2-1, with unresolved D. V dropped 5 bases and J dropped 4 bases, with 15 bases sitting between them. This CDR3 is built from 14 residues. Germline V gives CDR1 DFQATT, CDR2 SNEGSKA (reference sequence).